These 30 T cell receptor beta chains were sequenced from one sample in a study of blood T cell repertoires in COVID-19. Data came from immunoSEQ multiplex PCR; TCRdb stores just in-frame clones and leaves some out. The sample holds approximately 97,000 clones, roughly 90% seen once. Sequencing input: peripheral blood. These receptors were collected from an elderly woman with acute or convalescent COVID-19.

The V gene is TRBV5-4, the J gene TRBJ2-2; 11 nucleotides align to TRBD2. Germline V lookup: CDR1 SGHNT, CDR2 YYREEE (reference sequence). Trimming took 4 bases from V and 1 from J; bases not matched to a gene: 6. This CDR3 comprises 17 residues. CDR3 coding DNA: TGTGCCAGCAGCGCAATAGCGGGGGGGCGGAACACCGGGGAGCTGTTTTTT. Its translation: CASSAIAGGRNTGELFF.

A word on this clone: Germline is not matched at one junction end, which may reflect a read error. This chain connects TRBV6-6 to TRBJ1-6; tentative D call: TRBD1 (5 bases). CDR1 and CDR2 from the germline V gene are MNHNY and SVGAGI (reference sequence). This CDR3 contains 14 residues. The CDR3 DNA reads TGTGCCAGCAGTCCGGGACTACAGTCGTCACTCCTCCACTTT. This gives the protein CASSPGLQSSLLHF.

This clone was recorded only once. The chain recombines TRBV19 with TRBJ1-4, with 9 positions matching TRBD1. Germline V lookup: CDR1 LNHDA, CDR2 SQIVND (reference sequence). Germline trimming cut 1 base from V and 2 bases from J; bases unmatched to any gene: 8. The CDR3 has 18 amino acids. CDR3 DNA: TGTGCCAGTAGTATAGTTAGGACAGGGGTATGGACTAATGAAAAACTGTTTTTT. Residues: CASSIVRTGVWTNEKLFF.

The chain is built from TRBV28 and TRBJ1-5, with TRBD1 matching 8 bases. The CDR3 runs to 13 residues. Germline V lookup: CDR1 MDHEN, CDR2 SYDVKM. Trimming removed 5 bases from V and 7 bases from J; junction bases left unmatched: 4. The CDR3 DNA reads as TGTGCCAGCAGTACGGGACAGGTGCAGCCCCAGCATTTT. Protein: CASSTGQVQPQHF.

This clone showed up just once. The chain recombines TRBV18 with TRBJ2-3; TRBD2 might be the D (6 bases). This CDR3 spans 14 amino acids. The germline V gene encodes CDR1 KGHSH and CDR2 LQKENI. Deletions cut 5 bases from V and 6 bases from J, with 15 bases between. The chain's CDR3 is CASSTRREADTQYF. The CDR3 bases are TGTGCCAGCTCAACCCGCAGGGAGGCCGATACGCAGTATTTT.

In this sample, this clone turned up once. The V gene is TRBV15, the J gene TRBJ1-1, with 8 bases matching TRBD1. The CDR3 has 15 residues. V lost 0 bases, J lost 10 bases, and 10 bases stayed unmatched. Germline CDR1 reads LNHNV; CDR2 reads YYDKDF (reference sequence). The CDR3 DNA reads TGTGCCACCAGCAGAGACCAGGGACAGGCCTCTAGAGCTTTCTTT. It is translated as CATSRDQGQASRAFF.

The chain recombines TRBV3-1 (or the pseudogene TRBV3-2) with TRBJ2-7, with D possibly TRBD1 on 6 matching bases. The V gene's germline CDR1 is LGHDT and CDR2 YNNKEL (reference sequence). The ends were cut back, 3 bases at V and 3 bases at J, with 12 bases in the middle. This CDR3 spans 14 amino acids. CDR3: CASSQDRNSYEQYF. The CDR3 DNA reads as TGTGCCAGCAGCCAGGACAGAAACAGCTACGAGCAGTACTTC.

This chain's CDR3 is CATNEGTGTNYGYTF. Written as DNA, the CDR3 is TGTGCCACCAACGAAGGGACAGGTACTAACTATGGCTACACCTTC. The chain recombines TRBV24-1 with TRBJ1-2, with TRBD1 matching 8 bases. The ends lost 8 bases at V and 0 bases at J; junction bases unmatched: 7. Per the germline V gene, CDR1 is KGHDR and CDR2 is SFDVKD. This CDR3 spans 15 amino acids.

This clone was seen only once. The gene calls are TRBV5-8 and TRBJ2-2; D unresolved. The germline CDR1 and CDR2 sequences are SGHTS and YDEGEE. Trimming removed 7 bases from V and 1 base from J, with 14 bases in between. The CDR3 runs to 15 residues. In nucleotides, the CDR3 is TGTGCCAGCCGCCCTGCGTCAGGGAACACCGGGGAGCTGTTTTTT. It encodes CASRPASGNTGELFF.

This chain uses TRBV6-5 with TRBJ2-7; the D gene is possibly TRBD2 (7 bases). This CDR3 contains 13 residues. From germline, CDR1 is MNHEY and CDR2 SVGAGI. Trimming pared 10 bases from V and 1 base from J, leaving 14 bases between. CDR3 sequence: CATGRGPSYEQYF. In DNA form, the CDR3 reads TGTGCCACAGGGCGGGGGCCATCCTACGAGCAGTACTTC.

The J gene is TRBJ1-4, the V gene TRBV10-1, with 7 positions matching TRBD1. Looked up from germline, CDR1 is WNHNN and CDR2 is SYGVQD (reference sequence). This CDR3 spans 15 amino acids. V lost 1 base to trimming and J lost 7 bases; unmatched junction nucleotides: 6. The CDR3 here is CASSELEGATEKLFF. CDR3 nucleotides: TGCGCCAGCAGTGAGTTGGAGGGGGCGACTGAAAAACTGTTTTTT.

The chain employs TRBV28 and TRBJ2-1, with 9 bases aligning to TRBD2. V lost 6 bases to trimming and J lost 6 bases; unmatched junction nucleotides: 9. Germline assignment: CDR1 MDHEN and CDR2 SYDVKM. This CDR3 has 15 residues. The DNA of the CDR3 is TGTGCCAGCAGCATAGCGGGGGCGACAGGCAATGAGCAGTTCTTC. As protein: CASSIAGATGNEQFF.

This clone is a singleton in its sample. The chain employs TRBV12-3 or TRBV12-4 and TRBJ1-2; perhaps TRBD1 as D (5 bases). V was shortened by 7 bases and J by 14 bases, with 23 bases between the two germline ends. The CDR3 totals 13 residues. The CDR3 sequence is CASTLIETAYITF. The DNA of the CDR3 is TGTGCCAGCACCTTAATAGAGACAGCTTATATAACCTTC.

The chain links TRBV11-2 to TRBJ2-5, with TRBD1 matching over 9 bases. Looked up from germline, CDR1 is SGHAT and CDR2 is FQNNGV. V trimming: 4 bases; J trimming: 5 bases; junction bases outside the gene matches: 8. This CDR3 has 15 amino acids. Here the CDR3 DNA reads TGTGCCAGCAGCTCAAACAGGGGGCGCTTTGAGACCCAGTACTTC. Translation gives CASSSNRGRFETQYF. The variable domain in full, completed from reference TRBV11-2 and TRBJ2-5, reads EAGVAQSPRYKIIEKRQSVAFWCNPISGHATLYWYQQILGQGPKLLIQFQNNGVVDDSQLPKDRFSAERLKGVDSTLKIQPAKLEDSAVYLCASSSNRGRFETQYFGPGTRLLVL.

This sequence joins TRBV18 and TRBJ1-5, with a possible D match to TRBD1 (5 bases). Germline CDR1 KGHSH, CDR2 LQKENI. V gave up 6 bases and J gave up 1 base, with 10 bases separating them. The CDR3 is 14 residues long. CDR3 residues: CASSAGGSNQPQHF. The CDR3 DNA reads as TGTGCCAGCTCGGCCGGGGGGAGCAATCAGCCCCAGCATTTT.

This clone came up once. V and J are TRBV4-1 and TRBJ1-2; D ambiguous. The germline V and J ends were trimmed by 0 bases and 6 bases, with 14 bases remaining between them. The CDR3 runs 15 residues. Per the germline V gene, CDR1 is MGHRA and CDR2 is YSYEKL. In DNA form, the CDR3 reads TGCGCCAGCAGCCAAGATATTTGGGCCATCCATGGCTACACCTTC. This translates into CASSQDIWAIHGYTF.

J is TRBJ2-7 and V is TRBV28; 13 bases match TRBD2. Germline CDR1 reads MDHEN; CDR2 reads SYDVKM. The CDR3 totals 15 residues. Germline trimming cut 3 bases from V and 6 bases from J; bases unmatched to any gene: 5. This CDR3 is CASSLARLAGGEQYF. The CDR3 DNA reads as TGTGCCAGCAGTTTGGCCAGACTAGCGGGGGGCGAGCAGTACTTC.

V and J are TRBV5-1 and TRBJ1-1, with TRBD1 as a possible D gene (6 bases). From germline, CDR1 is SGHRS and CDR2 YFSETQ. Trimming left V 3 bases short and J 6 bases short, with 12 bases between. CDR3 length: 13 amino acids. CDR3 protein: CASSSTGWAEAFF. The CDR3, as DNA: TGCGCCAGCAGCTCCACAGGGTGGGCTGAAGCTTTCTTT.

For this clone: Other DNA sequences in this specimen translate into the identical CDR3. This CDR3 reads CASSSGGMNTEAFF. In DNA form, the CDR3 reads TGTGCCAGCAGTTCAGGCGGGATGAACACTGAAGCTTTCTTT. The chain combines TRBV6-5 with TRBJ1-1; no clear D gene. Deletions cut 4 bases from V and 0 bases from J, with 9 bases between. The CDR3 runs 14 residues. The germline CDR1 and CDR2 sequences are MNHEY and SVGAGI.

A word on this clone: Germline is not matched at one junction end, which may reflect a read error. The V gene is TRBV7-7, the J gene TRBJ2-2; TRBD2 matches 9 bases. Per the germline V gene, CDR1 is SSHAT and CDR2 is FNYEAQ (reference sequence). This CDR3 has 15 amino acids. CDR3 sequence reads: CASSPSGVNTGELFF. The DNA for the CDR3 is TGTGCTAGCAGCCCTAGCGGGGTGAACACCGGGGAGCTGTTTTTT.

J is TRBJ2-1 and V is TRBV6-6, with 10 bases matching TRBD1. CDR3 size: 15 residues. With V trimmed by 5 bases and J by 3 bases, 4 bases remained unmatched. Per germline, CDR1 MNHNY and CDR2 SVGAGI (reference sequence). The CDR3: CASSKGTGDYNEQFF. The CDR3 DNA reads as TGTGCCAGCAGTAAGGGGACAGGGGACTACAATGAGCAGTTCTTC.

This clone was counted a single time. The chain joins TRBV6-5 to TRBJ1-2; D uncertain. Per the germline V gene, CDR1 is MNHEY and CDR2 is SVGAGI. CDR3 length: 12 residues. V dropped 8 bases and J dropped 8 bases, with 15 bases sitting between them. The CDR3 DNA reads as TGTGCCAGCTCAGTAGCCAGTGGAGGCTACACCTTC. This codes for CASSVASGGYTF.

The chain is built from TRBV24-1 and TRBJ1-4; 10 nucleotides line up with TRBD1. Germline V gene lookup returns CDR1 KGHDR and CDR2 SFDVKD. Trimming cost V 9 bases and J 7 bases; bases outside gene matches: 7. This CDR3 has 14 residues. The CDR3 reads CATADRDRGEKLFF. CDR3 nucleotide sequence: TGTGCCACCGCCGACCGGGACAGGGGTGAAAAACTGTTTTTT.

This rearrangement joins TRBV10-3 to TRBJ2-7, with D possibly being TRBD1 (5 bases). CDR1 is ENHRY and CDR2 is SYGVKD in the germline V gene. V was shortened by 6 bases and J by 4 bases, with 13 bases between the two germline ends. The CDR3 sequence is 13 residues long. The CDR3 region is CAISAQGAYEQYF. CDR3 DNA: TGTGCCATCAGCGCGCAGGGTGCGTACGAGCAGTACTTC.

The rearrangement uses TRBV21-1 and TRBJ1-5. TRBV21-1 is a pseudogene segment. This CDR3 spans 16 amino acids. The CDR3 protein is CASSKEGGYSNQPQHF. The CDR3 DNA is TGTGCCAGCAGCAAAGAGGGGGGGTATAGCAATCAGCCCCAGCATTTT.

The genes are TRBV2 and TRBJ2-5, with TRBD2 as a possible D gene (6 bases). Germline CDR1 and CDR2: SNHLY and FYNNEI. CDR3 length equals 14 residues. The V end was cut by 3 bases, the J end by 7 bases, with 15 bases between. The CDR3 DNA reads TGTGCCAGCAGTGATTCGGGAATGGGGGGGACCCAGTACTTC. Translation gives CASSDSGMGGTQYF.

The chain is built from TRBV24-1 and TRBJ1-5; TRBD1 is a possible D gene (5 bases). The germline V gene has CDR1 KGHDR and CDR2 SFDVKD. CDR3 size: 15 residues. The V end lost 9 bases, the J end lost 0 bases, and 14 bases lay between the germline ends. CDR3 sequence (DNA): TGTGCCACCCCCTTGGGGCGACATAGCAATCAGCCCCAGCATTTT. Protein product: CATPLGRHSNQPQHF.

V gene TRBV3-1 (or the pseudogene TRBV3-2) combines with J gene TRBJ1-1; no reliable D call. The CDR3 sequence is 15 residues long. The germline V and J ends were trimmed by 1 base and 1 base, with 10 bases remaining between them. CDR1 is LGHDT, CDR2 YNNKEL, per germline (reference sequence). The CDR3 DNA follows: TGTGCCAGCAGCCAAGCAGGCGACCAGAACACTGAAGCTTTCTTT. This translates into CASSQAGDQNTEAFF.

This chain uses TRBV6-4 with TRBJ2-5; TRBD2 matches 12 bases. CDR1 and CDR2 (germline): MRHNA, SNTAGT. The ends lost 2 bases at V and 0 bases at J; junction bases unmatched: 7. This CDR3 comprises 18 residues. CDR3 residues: CASSDSGLAGLYQETQYF. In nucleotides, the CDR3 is TGTGCCAGCAGTGACAGTGGACTAGCGGGGCTGTACCAAGAGACCCAGTACTTC.

The CDR3 loop reads CASSGRQKNTEAFF. The CDR3 DNA sequence: TGTGCCAGCAGCGGTCGACAGAAGAACACTGAAGCTTTCTTT. The chain couples TRBV9 to TRBJ1-1; D perhaps matches TRBD1 (5 bases). V shed 3 bases and J shed 1 base, with 10 bases lying between them. The CDR3 is 14 residues long. Germline loops: CDR1 SGDLS, CDR2 YYNGEE.